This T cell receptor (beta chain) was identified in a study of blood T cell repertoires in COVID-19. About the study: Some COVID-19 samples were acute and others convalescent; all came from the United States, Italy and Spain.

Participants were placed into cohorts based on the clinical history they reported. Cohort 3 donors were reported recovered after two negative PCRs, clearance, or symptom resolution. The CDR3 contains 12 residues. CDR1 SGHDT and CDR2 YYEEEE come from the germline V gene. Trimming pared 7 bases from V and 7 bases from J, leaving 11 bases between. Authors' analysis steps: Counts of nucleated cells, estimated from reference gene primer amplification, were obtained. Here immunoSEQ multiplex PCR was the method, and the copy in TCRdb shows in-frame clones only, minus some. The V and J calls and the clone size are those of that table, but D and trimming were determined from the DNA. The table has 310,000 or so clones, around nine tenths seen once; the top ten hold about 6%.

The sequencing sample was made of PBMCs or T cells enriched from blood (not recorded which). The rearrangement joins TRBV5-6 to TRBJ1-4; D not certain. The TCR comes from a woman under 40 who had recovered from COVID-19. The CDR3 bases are TGTGCCAGCGGCAGGTCAAGTGAAAAACTGTTTTTT. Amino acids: CASGRSSEKLFF.